A single sample gave rise to the 26 T cell receptor beta chains below, sequenced in a study of cytomegalovirus exposure and HLA in healthy donors. Data came from immunoSEQ multiplex PCR; TCRdb stores just in-frame clones and leaves some out. The sample carries about 280,000 clones, roughly 88% recorded once. Sample: PBMCs. These receptors originate from a woman in her late teens or twenties in good health and CMV-seronegative.

The J gene is TRBJ2-7, the V gene TRBV28; D is unclear. The CDR3 extends over 11 amino acids. The ends were cut back, 3 bases at V and 6 bases at J, with 6 bases in the middle. Germline loops: CDR1 MDHEN, CDR2 SYDVKM. The DNA of the CDR3 is TGTGCCAGCAGTTTTTCTCGCGAGCAGTACTTC. This sequence encodes CASSFSREQYF.

This clone came up once. The rearrangement uses TRBV5-1 and TRBJ2-1; 14 bases agree with TRBD2. In germline, CDR1 is SGHRS, CDR2 YFSETQ. The CDR3 spans 17 residues. V shed 7 bases and J 0 bases; nucleotides not matched to a gene: 6. The CDR3 sequence: CASFGTSGGSSYNEQFF. The CDR3 bases are TGCGCCAGCTTCGGGACTAGCGGGGGAAGCTCCTACAATGAGCAGTTCTTC.

This CDR3 is CASLASGSSDTQYF. DNA of the CDR3: TGTGCCAGCCTTGCTAGCGGGAGCTCAGATACGCAGTATTTT. The chain uses TRBV6-6 and TRBJ2-3; 10 bases line up with TRBD2. With 8 bases clipped from V and 4 bases from J, the junction kept 6 bases outside the gene matches. CDR3 length: 14 amino acids. CDR1 MNHNY and CDR2 SVGAGI come from the germline V gene (reference sequence).

V usage is TRBV28 and J usage is TRBJ2-2; TRBD2 is a possible D gene (5 bases). CDR1 is MDHEN and CDR2 is SYDVKM in the germline V gene. V dropped 1 base and J dropped 3 bases, with 9 bases sitting between them. The CDR3 covers 15 residues. The CDR3 loop is CASSLYQRDTGELFF. CDR3 coding DNA: TGTGCCAGCAGTTTATACCAGAGGGACACCGGGGAGCTGTTTTTT.

This clone was counted a single time. The chain carries TRBV5-1 and TRBJ1-3, with 10 bases identical to TRBD1. CDR1 is SGHRS, CDR2 YFSETQ, per germline. This CDR3 contains 17 residues. With V trimmed by 4 bases and J by 4 bases, 11 bases remained unmatched. As DNA, the CDR3 is TGCGCCAGCAGCCAACATCCGGGACAGGGGTCGGGAAACACCATATATTTT. This translates into CASSQHPGQGSGNTIYF.

The rearrangement uses TRBV7-8 and TRBJ2-1; maybe TRBD2 (5 bases). V lost 3 bases, J lost 0 bases, and 9 bases lay in between. There are 15 residues in the CDR3. Germline CDR1 and CDR2: SGHVS and FQNEAQ. The CDR3 region is CASSFGGDSYNEQFF. The CDR3 DNA reads as TGTGCCAGCAGCTTCGGAGGAGACTCCTACAATGAGCAGTTCTTC. Variable domain in full (rest from reference TRBV7-8 and TRBJ2-1): GAGVSQSPRYKVAKRGQDVALRCDPISGHVSLFWYQQALGQGPEFLTYFQNEAQLDKSGLPSDRFFAERPEGSVSTLKIQRTQQEDSAVYLCASSFGGDSYNEQFFGPGTRLTVL.

This clone turned up a few times. The chain has TRBV29-1 and TRBJ1-1; D gene ambiguous. The length of the CDR3 is 11 residues. V shed 6 bases and J shed 5 bases, with 10 bases lying between them. Per germline, CDR1 SQVTM and CDR2 ANQGSEA. Here the CDR3 DNA reads TGCAGCGTGGCGGGGAGGACTGAAGCTTTCTTT. It specifies CSVAGRTEAFF.

The rearrangement uses TRBV5-6 and TRBJ2-2, with no clear D. Germline V CDR1 and CDR2: SGHDT, YYEEEE. Trimming removed 1 base at V and 0 bases at J, with 10 bases between. The CDR3 loop spans 16 amino acids. CDR3 DNA: TGTGCCAGCAGCTTGCGGCGACAAACGAACACCGGGGAGCTGTTTTTT. Residues: CASSLRRQTNTGELFF.

The chain recombines TRBV19 with TRBJ1-6; 7 nucleotides align to TRBD1. With V trimmed by 6 bases and J by 10 bases, 6 bases remained unmatched. The V gene's germline CDR1 is LNHDA and CDR2 SQIVND (reference sequence). The CDR3 loop spans 13 amino acids. The DNA of the CDR3 is TGTGCCAGTAGCACAGACAGGGACTCACCCCTCCACTTT. It codes for CASSTDRDSPLHF.

The V and J genes are TRBV15 and TRBJ1-6, with D hard to call. CDR1 is LNHNV, CDR2 YYDKDF, per germline (reference sequence). V lost 8 bases, J lost 7 bases, and 18 bases lay in between. This CDR3 contains 15 residues. The CDR3 nucleotides read TGTGCCACCTCTCGCAGGACCCGAGGGAATTCACCCCTCCACTTT. This translates into CATSRRTRGNSPLHF.

This sequence joins TRBV5-1 and TRBJ1-5; D ambiguous. Trimming stripped 1 base from V and 2 bases from J, with 10 bases between. The germline V gene encodes CDR1 SGHRS and CDR2 YFSETQ. CDR3 length equals 15 residues. The CDR3 is CASSLSGSGNQPQHF. The CDR3 coding sequence is TGCGCCAGCAGCTTGTCGGGAAGCGGCAATCAGCCCCAGCATTTT. Combining the CDR3 with reference TRBV5-1 and TRBJ1-5 gives the whole variable domain KAGVTQTPRYLIKTRGQQVTLSCSPISGHRSVSWYQQTPGQGLQFLFEYFSETQRNKGNFPGRFSGRQFSNSRSEMNVSTLELGDSALYLCASSLSGSGNQPQHFGDGTRLSIL.

The CDR3 DNA reads TGTGCCAGCAGCCAAGATCGCGGGAGAGGTGTCGAGCAGTACTTC. As protein: CASSQDRGRGVEQYF. The chain recombines TRBV14 with TRBJ2-7, with TRBD2 matching 7 bases. Trimming removed 0 bases from V and 6 bases from J; junction bases left unmatched: 8. This CDR3 is 15 amino acids long. Per the germline V gene, CDR1 is SGHDN and CDR2 is FVKESK. Full variable domain (remainder filled in from reference TRBV14 and TRBJ2-7): EAGVTQFPSHSVIEKGQTVTLRCDPISGHDNLYWYRRVMGKEIKFLLHFVKESKQDESGMPNNRFLAERTGGTYSTLKVQPAELEDSGVYFCASSQDRGRGVEQYFGPGTRLTVT.

J is TRBJ1-2 and V is TRBV25-1; 7 bases are shared with TRBD1. This CDR3 region has 13 residues. The ends lost 6 bases at V and 6 bases at J; junction bases unmatched: 7. Germline loops: CDR1 MGHDK, CDR2 SYGVNS. CDR3 region: CASRGQRRDGYTF. As DNA, the CDR3 is TGTGCCAGCAGGGGACAGCGGAGGGATGGCTACACCTTC.

The rearrangement joins TRBV19 to TRBJ1-5; perhaps TRBD1 as D (6 bases). Per the germline V gene, CDR1 is LNHDA and CDR2 is SQIVND (reference sequence). The CDR3 consists of 13 residues. Deletions cut 8 bases from V and 0 bases from J, with 8 bases between. The CDR3 nucleotides read TGTGCCAGTGGGACAAATAGCAATCAGCCCCAGCATTTT. Translating gives CASGTNSNQPQHF.

The V gene is TRBV7-2, the J gene TRBJ1-2, with 7 positions matching TRBD1. This CDR3 contains 16 residues. V dropped 0 bases and J dropped 0; count of bases not matched to a gene: 4. Germline CDR1 reads SGHTA; CDR2 reads FQGNSA. DNA of the CDR3: TGTGCCAGCAGCTTAGCGGGACAGAGAGCTAACTATGGCTACACCTTC. Residues: CASSLAGQRANYGYTF.

V gene TRBV10-1 combines with J gene TRBJ1-1; 7 positions agree with TRBD1. V shed 5 bases, J shed 4 bases, and the junction held 4 bases outside the gene matches. The CDR3 loop spans 13 amino acids. The V gene's germline CDR1 is WNHNN and CDR2 SYGVQD (reference sequence). Here the CDR3 reads CASSSPGGTEAFF. In DNA form, the CDR3 reads TGCGCCAGCAGTTCACCAGGGGGCACTGAAGCTTTCTTT.

The chain recombines TRBV9 with TRBJ2-7; 7 positions agree with TRBD1. CDR1 and CDR2 from the germline V gene are SGDLS and YYNGEE. This CDR3 region has 14 residues. The V and J ends lost 3 bases and 2 bases, in that order; junction bases with no gene match: 5. CDR3 DNA sequence: TGTGCCAGCAGCGAGGACGGACAGGCCTACGAGCAGTACTTC. It encodes CASSEDGQAYEQYF. Drawing the rest from reference TRBV9 and TRBJ2-7, the complete variable domain is DSGVTQTPKHLITATGQRVTLRCSPRSGDLSVYWYQQSLDQGLQFLIQYYNGEERAKGNILERFSAQQFPDLHSELNLSSLELGDSALYFCASSEDGQAYEQYFGPGTRLTVT.

This chain links TRBV19 with TRBJ1-5; D not resolved. The CDR3 has 15 amino acids. Between the trimmed V and J ends, which lost 3 bases and 0 bases, there was a span of 9 bases. Per germline, CDR1 LNHDA and CDR2 SQIVND (reference sequence). The CDR3 here is CASSIESYSNQPQHF. The DNA for the CDR3 is TGTGCCAGTAGTATTGAAAGCTATAGCAATCAGCCCCAGCATTTT. Full variable domain (remainder filled in from reference TRBV19 and TRBJ1-5): DGGITQSPKYLFRKEGQNVTLSCEQNLNHDAMYWYRQDPGQGLRLIYYSQIVNDFQKGDIAEGYSVSREKKESFPLTVTSAQKNPTAFYLCASSIESYSNQPQHFGDGTRLSIL.

The J gene is TRBJ2-7, the V gene TRBV28; 12 bases agree with TRBD2. Germline V gives CDR1 MDHEN, CDR2 SYDVKM. V lost 6 bases to trimming and J lost 1 base; unmatched junction nucleotides: 10. The CDR3 totals 17 residues. The CDR3 DNA follows: TGTGCCAGCAGCGGGGCATGGGGGACTAGCGGGTCCTACGAGCAGTACTTC. This translates into CASSGAWGTSGSYEQYF.

The chain links TRBV7-2 to TRBJ1-2, with 9 bases identical to TRBD1. J lost 4 bases, V lost 6 bases, and 18 bases had no gene match. This CDR3 region has 18 residues. Germline CDR1 reads SGHTA; CDR2 reads FQGNSA. In DNA, the CDR3 is TGTGCCAGCAGTTGGAGAAGAACAGGGGGCAACGAGGGCTATGGCTACACCTTC. Translating gives CASSWRRTGGNEGYGYTF.

This clone was seen a single time. The J gene is TRBJ1-5, the V gene TRBV18; 12 bases are a match to TRBD1. The V and J ends lost 6 bases and 7 bases, in that order; junction bases with no gene match: 16. The CDR3 runs 18 residues. Germline CDR1 reads KGHSH; CDR2 reads LQKENI. The CDR3 DNA reads TGTGCCAGCTCCCAGGCCGCAACCGGGACAGGGGGCTGGCAGCCCCAGCATTTT. Translating it yields CASSQAATGTGGWQPQHF.

Only one count was recorded for this clone. V usage is TRBV5-4 and J usage is TRBJ2-3; D perhaps matches TRBD1 (6 bases). This CDR3 is 14 amino acids long. Looked up from germline, CDR1 is SGHNT and CDR2 is YYREEE (reference sequence). Trimming pared 5 bases from V and 4 bases from J, leaving 14 bases between. DNA for the CDR3: TGTGCCAGCAGACCGATGCAGGGGCCAGATACGCAGTATTTT. Protein product: CASRPMQGPDTQYF.

This chain connects TRBV11-2 to TRBJ1-1, with TRBD1 matching over 7 bases. Germline values: CDR1 SGHAT, CDR2 FQNNGV. With V trimmed by 5 bases and J by 5 bases, 20 bases remained unmatched. There are 18 residues in the CDR3. The CDR3 sequence: CASSLNLALTGPRTEAFF. The CDR3 bases are TGTGCCAGCAGCCTTAATCTCGCTTTGACAGGGCCGAGGACTGAAGCTTTCTTT.

The V gene is TRBV5-4, the J gene TRBJ2-1, with 9 bases aligning to TRBD1. V lost 2 bases, J lost 6 bases, and 6 bases stayed unmatched. CDR1 SGHNT and CDR2 YYREEE come from the germline V gene (reference sequence). The CDR3 is made up of 15 amino acids. CDR3 loop: CASSFQQGARNEQFF. The CDR3 DNA is TGTGCCAGCAGCTTTCAACAGGGGGCTCGCAATGAGCAGTTCTTC.

The CDR3 here is CASSLTGLIGYTF. CDR3 DNA sequence: TGTGCCAGCAGCCTGACAGGGCTGATTGGCTACACCTTC. The rearrangement uses TRBV28 and TRBJ1-2; 7 bases are a match to TRBD1. The CDR3 is 13 residues long. Germline V gives CDR1 MDHEN, CDR2 SYDVKM. J was trimmed by 7 bases and V by 6 bases; bases with no gene match: 8.

The chain links TRBV7-2 to TRBJ2-2, with 10 positions matching TRBD2. The ends lost 5 bases at V and 4 bases at J; junction bases unmatched: 4. Germline CDR1 reads SGHTA; CDR2 reads FQGNSA. The CDR3 is 15 amino acids. The CDR3 sequence is CASSPTSGSTGELFF. The CDR3 DNA sequence: TGTGCCAGCAGCCCGACTAGCGGGTCCACCGGGGAGCTGTTTTTT.